The T cell receptor beta chain described here comes from a study of blood T cell repertoires in COVID-19. The overall study: There were acute and convalescent COVID-19 samples, and they came from the United States, Italy and Spain. Sample material is recorded as cDNA or gDNA derived from T cells, B-cell-depleted T cells, or PBMCs.

Under the authors' procedure: Estimation of nucleated cell counts relied on the amplification of reference gene primers. The assay was immunoSEQ multiplex PCR, and TCRdb's table has in-frame clones only and misses some. D and trimming were read from the DNA, whereas the V and J calls and clone size are those reported in that table. The table has a few hundred thousand clones, about 84% seen once; the top ten hold 1.5% to 2%. This receptor was identified in a woman in her fifties or sixties with acute or convalescent COVID-19. Material for sequencing was peripheral blood.

The CDR3 loop reads CASRPLGGTAHNEQFF. CDR3 bases: TGTGCCAGCCGACCCCTTGGGGGGACGGCCCACAATGAGCAGTTCTTC. The chain carries TRBV27 and TRBJ2-1, with D perhaps matching TRBD2 (6 bases). The V end lost 8 bases, the J end lost 5 bases, and 22 bases lay between the germline ends. This CDR3 contains 16 residues. CDR1 MNHEY and CDR2 SMNVEV come from the germline V gene (reference sequence).